This TCR beta chain was sequenced for a study of OX40 agonist ivuxolimab in advanced cancers. Trimming left V 0 bases short and J 2 bases short, with 8 bases between. Germline lookup yields CDR1 SGHRS and CDR2 YFSETQ. CDR3 length equals 14 residues. Any history of autoimmune disease or systemic immunosuppression disqualified patients. Clones were read by immunoSEQ multiplex PCR, and TCRdb kept only the in-frame ones, dropping some. This table holds tens of thousands of clones, approximately 90% found once. This sequence joins TRBV5-1 and TRBJ2-5, with a tentative D call TRBD1 (5 bases). The clonotype was recovered from an adult with an advanced solid tumor such as melanoma, head and neck, liver or kidney cancer. The source was CD4+ or CD8+ T cells sorted from blood, collected in a trial of the OX40 agonist ivuxolimab. The CDR3 DNA reads TGCGCCAGCAGCTTGGGGGGCCTGCAAGAGACCCAGTACTTC. Protein sequence: CASSLGGLQETQYF.